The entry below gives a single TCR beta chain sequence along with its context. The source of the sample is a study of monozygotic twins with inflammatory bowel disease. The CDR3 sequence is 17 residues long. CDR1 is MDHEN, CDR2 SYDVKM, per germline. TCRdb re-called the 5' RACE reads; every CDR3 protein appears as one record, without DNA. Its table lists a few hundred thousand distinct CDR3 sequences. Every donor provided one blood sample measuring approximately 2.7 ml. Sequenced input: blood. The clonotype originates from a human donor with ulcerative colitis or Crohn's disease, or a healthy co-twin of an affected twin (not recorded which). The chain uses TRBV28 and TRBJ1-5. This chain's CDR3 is CASSPPIGERSNQPQHF.